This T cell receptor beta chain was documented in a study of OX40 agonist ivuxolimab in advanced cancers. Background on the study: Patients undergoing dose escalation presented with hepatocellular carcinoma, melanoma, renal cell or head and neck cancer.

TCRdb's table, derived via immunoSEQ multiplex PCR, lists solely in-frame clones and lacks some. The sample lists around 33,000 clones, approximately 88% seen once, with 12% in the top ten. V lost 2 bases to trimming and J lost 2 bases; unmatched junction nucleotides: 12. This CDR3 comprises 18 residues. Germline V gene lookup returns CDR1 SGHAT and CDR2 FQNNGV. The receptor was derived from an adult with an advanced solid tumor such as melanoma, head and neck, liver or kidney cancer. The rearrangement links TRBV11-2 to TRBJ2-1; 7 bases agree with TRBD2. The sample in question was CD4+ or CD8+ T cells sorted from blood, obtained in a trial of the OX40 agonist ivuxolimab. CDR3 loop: CASSLQSGGGRAYNEQFF. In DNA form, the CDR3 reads TGTGCCAGCAGCTTACAATCTGGGGGAGGGCGGGCCTACAATGAGCAGTTCTTC.